This T cell receptor (beta chain) was sequenced for a study of cytomegalovirus exposure and HLA in healthy donors. Germline values: CDR1 SGHNT, CDR2 YENEEA. J was trimmed by 0 bases and V by 1 base; bases with no gene match: 6. The CDR3 has 17 amino acids. Study-wide results and limits: A further, later analysis showed that HLA-associated TCR beta chains (compared with equally common others) were more clonally expanded.

Researchers ran the PCR with 60 Vbeta and 13 Jbeta primers. The repertoire was sequenced with immunoSEQ multiplex PCR; TCRdb's copy has only in-frame clones and lacks some. The table includes 150,000 to 200,000 clones, about 73% detected once. As concerns this clone: Its antigen remains unidentified.

V is TRBV11-3 and J is TRBJ2-1, with 7 bases fitting TRBD2. The sample taken for sequencing was PBMCs. This sequence was found in a woman aged 40 to 50 in good health and CMV-seronegative. CDR3 loop: CASSLGEGRSSYNEQFF. The CDR3 DNA is TGTGCCAGCAGCTTAGGGGAGGGGAGGAGCTCCTACAATGAGCAGTTCTTC.